This TCR beta chain stems from a study of lymphopenia after photon versus proton radiotherapy. Study conclusions and caveats: Only patients who died were analyzed for survival; proton advantage is unproven. Post-nadir diversity loss with photons came from oligoclonal expansion, particularly CD8+ Temra cells. Relative stability marked proton patients; photon patients lost diversity and naive cells. In patients who died, overall survival fell as post-nadir TCR diversity dropped more.

Clones were read by immunoSEQ multiplex PCR, and TCRdb kept only the in-frame ones, dropping some. The sample has around 35,000 clones, more than 75% seen once; the top ten hold about 2.9%. This CDR3 comprises 15 residues. As regards this clone: What it binds is not known.

The sample consisted of peripheral blood, taken from a patient treated with photon-based radiotherapy. V usage is TRBV21-1 and J usage is TRBJ2-7; TRBD1 is taken as the D call from the table, unchecked against the DNA. TRBV21-1 is shown as a pseudogene. The TCR comes from a man aged 50 to 59 with gastric cancer. The CDR3: CASESWDRPLYEQYF. CDR3 DNA sequence: TGTGCCAGCGAGTCGTGGGACAGACCCCTCTACGAGCAGTACTTC.